The TCR beta chain described here comes from a study of post-analysis software for immune sequencing data. Overall study findings and caveats: Patients carried roughly 5 TRBV segments more frequently than controls did, and TRBV5-6, TRBV5-1 and TRBV20-1 were among them. Patients with multiple sclerosis recorded significantly lower normalized Chao1 diversity than controls, the study found.

The authors incorporated unique molecular identifiers into the TCR beta cDNA libraries. Roughly 500,000 cDNA molecules were obtained per 1 to 10 million input T cells. MiXCR, run by TCRdb on the PCR reads, gives a single entry per CDR3 protein. The sample records about 430,000 distinct CDR3 sequences, approximately 39% being singletons. The germline V gene has CDR1 SGHVS and CDR2 FNYEAQ. The length of the CDR3 is 17 residues. As for this clonotype: Its antigen is as yet unknown.

Sequenced material: blood. The chain couples TRBV7-6 to TRBJ2-5; 11 bases match TRBD2. The DNA end is a closer match to TRBJ2-7, so the J assignment may be wrong. The receptor was derived from a girl aged 2 to 10 with multiple sclerosis. CDR3: CASSPLAGGIPVYEQYF. The CDR3, as DNA: TGTGCCAGCAGCCCGTTAGCGGGAGGGATCCCCGTTTACGAGCAGTACTTC.